The 5 T cell receptor beta chains below all came from one sample that was sequenced in a study of cytomegalovirus exposure and HLA in healthy donors. In the PCR, 60 Vbeta and 13 Jbeta primers were used. Libraries were prepared by immunoSEQ multiplex PCR; TCRdb keeps only in-frame clonotypes and omits some of them. The table has around 85,000 clones, over 70% seen once; the top ten hold about 32%. The sequenced sample consisted of PBMCs. The source is a man aged 50 or older in good health and CMV-seropositive.

J is TRBJ2-1 and V is TRBV5-8; 7 bases map to TRBD2. V was pared by 0 bases and J by 1 base, with 7 bases of the junction left unmatched. The CDR3 is made up of 17 amino acids. The V gene's germline CDR1 is SGHTS and CDR2 YDEGEE. CDR3 loop: CASSLDRGRGSYNEQFF. The CDR3 coding sequence is TGTGCCAGCAGCTTGGATCGCGGGAGAGGATCCTACAATGAGCAGTTCTTC.

The gene calls are TRBV6-5 and TRBJ1-1; TRBD1 matches 7 bases. The CDR3 is made up of 14 amino acids. With V trimmed by 8 bases and J by 1 base, 7 bases remained unmatched. Germline-derived CDR1 and CDR2 are MNHEY and SVGAGI. CDR3 sequence (DNA): TGTGCCAGCCGGGCAGGGGGATCGAACACTGAAGCTTTCTTT. It translates to CASRAGGSNTEAFF.

The chain joins TRBV5-1 to TRBJ2-2, with 12 nucleotides matching TRBD2. Germline loops: CDR1 SGHRS, CDR2 YFSETQ. The CDR3 has 19 amino acids. Unmatched junction bases numbered 11, after V lost 4 bases and J lost 1 base. The CDR3 loop is CASSTRGTSGSENTGELFF. DNA of the CDR3: TGCGCCAGCAGCACTCGGGGGACTAGCGGGTCCGAGAACACCGGGGAGCTGTTTTTT.

V usage is TRBV27 and J usage is TRBJ2-2, with 10 nucleotides matching TRBD1. The CDR3 length is 16 residues. Germline-derived CDR1 and CDR2 are MNHEY and SMNVEV (reference sequence). The J segment lost 2 bases and the V segment lost 5 bases, leaving 5 bases of the junction unmatched. CDR3 residues: CASSPRQGANTGELFF. The CDR3 bases are TGTGCCAGCAGTCCCCGACAGGGGGCAAACACCGGGGAGCTGTTTTTT.

The chain employs TRBV19 and TRBJ1-1, with D uncertain. This CDR3 is built from 16 residues. CDR1 LNHDA and CDR2 SQIVND come from the germline V gene (reference sequence). The V end was cut by 6 bases, the J end by 0 bases, with 17 bases between. The CDR3 DNA reads TGTGCCAGTAGGACCGCGGCAAATGGCATGAACACTGAAGCTTTCTTT. Protein sequence: CASRTAANGMNTEAFF.